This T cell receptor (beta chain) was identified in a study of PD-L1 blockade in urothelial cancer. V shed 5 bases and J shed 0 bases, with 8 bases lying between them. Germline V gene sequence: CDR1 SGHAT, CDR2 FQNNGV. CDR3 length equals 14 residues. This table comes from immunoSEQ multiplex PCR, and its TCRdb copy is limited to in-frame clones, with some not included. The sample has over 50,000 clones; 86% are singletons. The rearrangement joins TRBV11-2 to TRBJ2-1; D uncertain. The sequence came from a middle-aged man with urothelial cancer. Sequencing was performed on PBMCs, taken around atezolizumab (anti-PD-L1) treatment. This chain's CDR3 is CASSPALSYNEQFF. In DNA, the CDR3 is TGTGCCAGCAGCCCCGCGCTCTCCTACAATGAGCAGTTCTTC.